This T cell receptor beta chain was profiled in a study of blood T cell repertoires in COVID-19. Study-wide background: Material from acute and convalescent COVID-19 was sourced from the United States, Italy and Spain. Nucleic acid was either cDNA or gDNA, and it came from T cells, B-cell-depleted T cells, or PBMCs.

This CDR3 spans 15 amino acids. With 5 bases removed from V and 2 bases from J, the gap between germline ends came to 13 bases. Germline V gene data show CDR1 as SGHAT and CDR2 as FQNNGV. TCRdb's copy holds only in-frame clones and misses some; the assay was immunoSEQ multiplex PCR. The data show more than 150,000 clones, with 87% seen just once and over 0.7% held by the top ten. The rearrangement links TRBV11-2 to TRBJ1-3; maybe TRBD1 (6 bases). The sequenced material came from peripheral blood. The source is a woman between 18 and 29 years old who had recovered from COVID-19. The CDR3 DNA reads TGTGCCAGCAGCGTAGGGGGGGTTGCTGGAAACACCATATATTTT. Protein: CASSVGGVAGNTIYF.